Listed here are 22 T cell receptor beta chains from one sample, sequenced in a study of cytomegalovirus exposure and HLA in healthy donors. Using immunoSEQ multiplex PCR, the repertoire was profiled, and TCRdb retains in-frame clones only, with some absent. There are just under 65,000 clones in the sample; 95% occur only once, and about 6.5% lies in the top ten. Sequencing used PBMCs. These receptors came from a woman aged 18-29 years in good health and CMV-seropositive.

The chain joins TRBV6-5 to TRBJ1-1; 10 nucleotides line up with TRBD1. Germline V gene data show CDR1 as MNHEY and CDR2 as SVGAGI. The CDR3 is 14 residues long. V trimming: 5 bases; J trimming: 10 bases; junction bases outside the gene matches: 10. CDR3 sequence (DNA): TGTGCCAGCAGTCCCCCCGACAGGGGGCGAGGAGCTTTCTTT. Translation gives CASSPPDRGRGAFF.

This clone occurred once. V gene TRBV5-5 combines with J gene TRBJ2-3, with D unresolved. The V and J ends lost 4 bases and 2 bases respectively, with 14 bases between them. Germline CDR1 is SGHKS and CDR2 is YYEKEE (reference sequence). This CDR3 has 15 amino acids. The CDR3 spells CASSRIVGSTDTQYF. As DNA, the CDR3 is TGTGCCAGCAGCCGAATTGTTGGCTCCACAGATACGCAGTATTTT.

The chain carries TRBV2 and TRBJ2-7, with TRBD1 identical over 8 bases. The length of the CDR3 is 14 residues. Germline loops: CDR1 SNHLY, CDR2 FYNNEI. The ends lost 6 bases at V and 7 bases at J; junction bases unmatched: 11. CDR3 loop: CASSRGTGDWEQYF. The CDR3 bases are TGTGCCAGCAGCCGAGGGACAGGTGACTGGGAGCAGTACTTC.

The chain uses TRBV7-8 and TRBJ1-5; TRBD1 matches 9 bases. J was trimmed by 5 bases and V by 5 bases; bases with no gene match: 7. From germline, CDR1 is SGHVS and CDR2 FQNEAQ. The CDR3 runs to 15 residues. CDR3 amino acids: CASSADRGNYQPQHF. The CDR3 nucleotides read TGTGCCAGCAGCGCCGACAGGGGGAATTATCAGCCCCAGCATTTT.

V and J are TRBV5-6 and TRBJ1-2; D is perhaps TRBD1 (5 bases). Germline V lookup: CDR1 SGHDT, CDR2 YYEEEE. Deletions cut 0 bases from V and 8 bases from J, with 8 bases between. The CDR3 is 12 residues long. The CDR3 DNA sequence: TGTGCCAGCAGCTTGGGGAGGGGAGGCTACACCTTC. It specifies CASSLGRGGYTF.

This chain joins TRBV5-1 and TRBJ2-2; 8 bases align to TRBD1. The length of the CDR3 is 16 residues. CDR1 and CDR2 (germline): SGHRS, YFSETQ. The J segment lost 5 bases and the V segment lost 2 bases, leaving 8 bases of the junction unmatched. The CDR3 is CASSFLPTGGTGELFF. CDR3 nucleotides: TGCGCCAGCAGCTTCTTACCCACAGGGGGTACCGGGGAGCTGTTTTTT.

The chain joins TRBV7-3 to TRBJ1-1, with unresolved D. The CDR3 is 13 residues long. Germline V lookup: CDR1 SGHTA, CDR2 FQGTGA. Trimming cost V 4 bases and J 9 bases, with 15 bases left between them. CDR3 in amino acids: CASSSGPATQAFF. DNA of the CDR3: TGTGCCAGCAGCTCAGGCCCGGCGACACAAGCTTTCTTT.

V usage is TRBV9 and J usage is TRBJ1-5; D gene uncertain. The CDR3 extends over 13 amino acids. V lost 0 bases to trimming and J lost 10 bases, with 11 bases between them. The V gene's germline CDR1 is SGDLS and CDR2 YYNGEE. The CDR3 reads CASSVEPVSPQHF. CDR3 nucleotides: TGTGCCAGCAGCGTAGAACCAGTCTCTCCCCAGCATTTT.

The V call is TRBV5-4, the J call TRBJ2-2; the D gene is possibly TRBD1 (6 bases). The CDR3 extends over 18 amino acids. V lost 4 bases, J lost 4 bases, and 23 bases lay in between. Germline V gene sequence: CDR1 SGHNT, CDR2 YYREEE (reference sequence). CDR3 bases: TGTGCCAGCAGCCTCGGGACACGACCTATTCGTGTCACCGGGGAGCTGTTTTTT. Its translation is CASSLGTRPIRVTGELFF.

V is TRBV5-6 and J is TRBJ1-2; D perhaps matches TRBD1 (5 bases). The CDR3 totals 17 residues. Germline V gene sequence: CDR1 SGHDT, CDR2 YYEEEE. The V and J ends lost 4 bases and 8 bases respectively, with 27 bases between them. The CDR3: CASSHPPGGGERGGYTF. The CDR3 coding sequence is TGTGCCAGCAGCCACCCCCCGGGCGGAGGGGAACGAGGAGGCTACACCTTC.

The sample holds one count of this clone. The J gene is TRBJ1-3, the V gene TRBV27; no clear D gene. The CDR3 is 14 residues long. V shed 5 bases and J shed 1 base, with 9 bases lying between them. CDR1 is MNHEY, CDR2 SMNVEV, per germline (reference sequence). The CDR3 loop reads CASSTTSSGNTIYF. The CDR3 nucleotides are TGTGCCAGCAGTACTACGAGTTCTGGAAACACCATATATTTT.

This clone showed up just once. The chain recombines TRBV29-1 with TRBJ2-1, with TRBD2 identical over 9 bases. The CDR3 contains 15 residues. Germline assignment: CDR1 SQVTM and CDR2 ANQGSEA. Trimming at V came to 7 bases and at J to 9 bases, leaving 16 bases not matched to a gene. CDR3: CSATFPGLAIAEQFF. Written as DNA, the CDR3 is TGCAGCGCCACCTTCCCGGGACTAGCAATTGCTGAGCAGTTCTTC.

The rearrangement joins TRBV19 to TRBJ2-3; perhaps TRBD1 as D (5 bases). Per germline, CDR1 LNHDA and CDR2 SQIVND (reference sequence). The CDR3 totals 13 residues. V was cut by 11 bases and J by 4 bases, with 16 bases left in between. CDR3 protein: CAVAREVADTQYF. The DNA of the CDR3 is TGTGCCGTGGCCAGGGAAGTCGCAGATACGCAGTATTTT.

The chain couples TRBV18 to TRBJ2-3; no reliable D call. V lost 6 bases to trimming and J lost 4 bases, with 11 bases between them. Germline CDR1 is KGHSH and CDR2 is LQKENI. CDR3 length: 13 residues. This CDR3 reads CASSPTLPDTQYF. The CDR3, as DNA: TGTGCCAGCTCCCCTACCCTCCCAGATACGCAGTATTTT.

This sequence joins TRBV2 and TRBJ2-5, with 7 bases identical to TRBD1. The CDR3 totals 15 residues. Germline CDR1 and CDR2: SNHLY and FYNNEI. V shed 6 bases, J shed 4 bases, and the junction held 11 bases outside the gene matches. CDR3 residues: CASRKRQGIGETQYF. The CDR3 nucleotides read TGTGCCAGCAGGAAGAGACAGGGAATCGGAGAGACCCAGTACTTC.

The table lists this clone with a count of one. The chain recombines TRBV9 with TRBJ2-2; a possible D gene is TRBD1 (5 bases). From germline, CDR1 is SGDLS and CDR2 YYNGEE. The CDR3 extends over 17 amino acids. V was pared by 0 bases and J by 1 base, with 13 bases between. The CDR3 loop is CASSVGLKQENTGELFF. As DNA, the CDR3 is TGTGCCAGCAGCGTAGGTTTGAAACAGGAGAACACCGGGGAGCTGTTTTTT.

A note on this clone: An end of the junction differs from the germline gene, which may be a read error. V gene TRBV9 combines with J gene TRBJ1-2, with D perhaps TRBD1 (5 bases). Germline V gene lookup returns CDR1 SGDLS and CDR2 YYNGEE. The CDR3 consists of 11 residues. The chain's CDR3 is CASSKEQVYYF. The CDR3 DNA reads TGTGCCAGCAGCAAAGAACAGGTTTATTACTTC. The full variable domain, completed using reference TRBV9 and TRBJ1-2, is DSGVTQTPKHLITATGQRVTLRCSPRSGDLSVYWYQQSLDQGLQFLIQYYNGEERAKGNILERFSAQQFPDLHSELNLSSLELGDSALYFCASSKEQVYYFGSGTRLTVV.

The J gene is TRBJ1-1, the V gene TRBV29-1, with D possibly being TRBD1 (6 bases). Germline values: CDR1 SQVTM, CDR2 ANQGSEA. The CDR3 sequence is 11 residues long. V lost 7 bases and J lost 6, with 12 bases in between. The CDR3 DNA reads as TGCAGCGGTCGGTGGGGGCCTGAAGCTTTCTTT. As protein: CSGRWGPEAFF.

The chain joins TRBV5-8 to TRBJ2-2, with TRBD1 matching over 8 bases. CDR1 and CDR2 from the germline V gene are SGHTS and YDEGEE. The ends lost 4 bases at V and 4 bases at J; junction bases unmatched: 9. The CDR3 is 16 amino acids. The CDR3 region has the DNA TGTGCCAGCAGCGGGGGACAGGTCATTCTCACCGGGGAGCTGTTTTTT. Translation: CASSGGQVILTGELFF.

The chain joins TRBV5-1 to TRBJ2-7; possible D gene TRBD1, 5 bases. The V gene lost 0 bases and the J gene lost 6 bases, with 10 bases spanning the gap. CDR3 length equals 13 residues. Germline values: CDR1 SGHRS, CDR2 YFSETQ. The chain's CDR3 is CASSLAQGSEQYF. Here the CDR3 DNA reads TGCGCCAGCAGCTTGGCTCAGGGTTCCGAGCAGTACTTC.

The rearrangement links TRBV6-6 to TRBJ1-2; a possible D gene is TRBD1 (6 bases). There are 13 residues in the CDR3. Trimming removed 5 bases at V and 5 bases at J, with 12 bases between. The V gene's germline CDR1 is MNHNY and CDR2 SVGAGI (reference sequence). The CDR3 DNA follows: TGTGCCAGCAGTACAGGGATCGGGTATGGCTACACCTTC. Translating gives CASSTGIGYGYTF.

The chain links TRBV7-3 to TRBJ1-2; 12 nucleotides agree with TRBD1. The CDR3 loop spans 16 amino acids. Germline CDR1 and CDR2: SGHTA and FQGTGA. V dropped 4 bases and J dropped 7; count of bases not matched to a gene: 10. The CDR3 loop reads CASSYNPGQGAGGYTF. DNA of the CDR3: TGTGCCAGCAGCTATAATCCGGGACAGGGGGCTGGTGGCTACACCTTC.